Presented here are 4 T cell receptor beta chains from one specimen sequenced in a study of T cells in Graves' hyperthyroidism and ophthalmopathy. Regions amplified from RNA transcripts were the TCR beta CDR3 regions. Initially, a first-round RT-PCR of the TCR CDR3 employed the HTBI primer set. From the multiplex PCR reads, TCRdb called clonotypes with MiXCR, one entry per CDR3 protein. This sample carries about 700,000 distinct CDR3 sequences, 12% to 15% of them seen once, and the ten largest clones take 10%. Sequencing was done on a sample of blood. The receptors come from a woman between 18 and 30 years old with Graves' hyperthyroidism.

The chain combines TRBV19 with TRBJ2-7; 7 nucleotides agree with TRBD1. CDR3 length: 13 amino acids. Germline assignment: CDR1 LNHDA and CDR2 SQIVND (reference sequence). The V gene end was trimmed by 5 bases and the J gene end by 6 bases; junction bases not matched to a gene: 7. The CDR3 protein is CASSWGQLSEQYF. The CDR3 DNA reads as TGTGCCAGTAGTTGGGGACAGCTGAGCGAGCAGTACTTC. The full variable domain, completed using reference TRBV19 and TRBJ2-7, is DGGITQSPKYLFRKEGQNVTLSCEQNLNHDAMYWYRQDPGQGLRLIYYSQIVNDFQKGDIAEGYSVSREKKESFPLTVTSAQKNPTAFYLCASSWGQLSEQYFGPGTRLTVT.

The chain uses TRBV20-1 and TRBJ1-4; TRBD1 matches 7 bases. The V segment lost 0 bases and the J segment 11 bases; nucleotides outside the gene matches: 18. The CDR3 consists of 17 residues. The germline gives CDR1 DFQATT, CDR2 SNEGSKA (reference sequence). The CDR3: CSARDAQGGGERWKLFF. The CDR3 DNA follows: TGCAGTGCTAGAGATGCGCAGGGGGGAGGAGAGCGGTGGAAACTGTTTTTT.

This rearrangement joins TRBV20-1 to TRBJ2-7, with TRBD2 matching over 9 bases. After removal of 2 bases from V and 3 bases from J, the junction contained 8 bases not matched to a gene. The V gene's germline CDR1 is DFQATT and CDR2 SNEGSKA (reference sequence). The CDR3 spans 15 residues. Here the CDR3 reads CSARFSLAGFYEQYF. The CDR3 nucleotides are TGCAGTGCTAGATTCTCCCTAGCGGGGTTCTACGAGCAGTACTTC.

The sample holds many counts of this clonotype. This rearrangement joins TRBV28 to TRBJ1-5; 7 bases agree with TRBD1. V shed 6 bases, J shed 6 bases, and the junction held 11 bases outside the gene matches. This CDR3 is 15 amino acids long. From germline, CDR1 is MDHEN and CDR2 SYDVKM. The CDR3 loop is CASRGAGTEGQPQHF. DNA of the CDR3: TGTGCCAGCAGAGGGGCGGGGACAGAAGGTCAGCCCCAGCATTTT. The full variable domain, in which reference TRBV28 and TRBJ1-5 provide the parts outside the CDR3, is DVKVTQSSRYLVKRTGEKVFLECVQDMDHENMFWYRQDPGLGLRLIYFSYDVKMKEKGDIPEGYSVSREKKERFSLILESASTNQTSMYLCASRGAGTEGQPQHFGDGTRLSIL.